This is a list of T cell receptor beta chains from one sample in a study of blood T cell repertoires in COVID-19. Some clones are missing from TCRdb's copy, which holds only in-frame ones; the method was immunoSEQ multiplex PCR. The data show about 150,000 clones, around 80% seen once. Sequences were obtained from peripheral blood. The receptor source for this set is a human donor with acute or convalescent COVID-19. The donor label of this sample is uncertain. CDR3s include the opening cysteine and the closing phenylalanine or tryptophan. Fields, in order: J gene, V gene, clone size, D gene, CDR3 DNA, CDR3 protein. The D gene is left open where the match is weak. Clone size is stated in some rows and not others, as once, few, many or a class when expanded.

j_call: TRBJ1-1
v_call: TRBV5-1
clone_size: once
d_call: .
cdr3_nt: TGCGCCAGCAGCTTTGGGGCCCAGAGGAACACTGAAGCTTTCTTT
cdr3_aa: CASSFGAQRNTEAFF

j_call: TRBJ2-1
v_call: TRBV7-9
clone_size: many
d_call: TRBD2
cdr3_nt: TGTGCCAGCAGCTTCTTGAATAGCGGGGGGAATGAGCAGTTCTTC
cdr3_aa: CASSFLNSGGNEQFF

j_call: TRBJ1-3
v_call: TRBV6-5
clone_size: .
d_call: .
cdr3_nt: TGTGCCAGCAGCACAACCCACTCTGGAAACACCATATATTTT
cdr3_aa: CASSTTHSGNTIYF

j_call: TRBJ2-4
v_call: TRBV14
clone_size: .
d_call: TRBD1
cdr3_nt: TGTGCCAGCAGCGGGGGATACAGGGGAAGTATCCGGAACATTCAGTACTTC
cdr3_aa: CASSGGYRGSIRNIQYF

j_call: TRBJ2-3
v_call: TRBV30
clone_size: .
d_call: .
cdr3_nt: TGTGCGGCAGAGGGGGAATGGACAGATACGCAGTATTTT
cdr3_aa: CAAEGEWTDTQYF

j_call: TRBJ1-1
v_call: TRBV18
clone_size: .
d_call: TRBD1
cdr3_nt: TGTGCCAGCTCACCAGCGGTTCAGGGGGGGAACACTGAAGCTTTCTTT
cdr3_aa: CASSPAVQGGNTEAFF

j_call: TRBJ2-7
v_call: TRBV30
clone_size: .
d_call: .
cdr3_nt: TGTGCCTGGAGTGTTAGCTACGAGCAGTACTTC
cdr3_aa: CAWSVSYEQYF

j_call: TRBJ1-1
v_call: TRBV6-5
clone_size: .
d_call: TRBD1
cdr3_nt: TGTGCCAGCACAGGGGGCGGACTAAACACTGAAGCTTTCTTT
cdr3_aa: CASTGGGLNTEAFF

j_call: TRBJ2-7
v_call: TRBV15
clone_size: .
d_call: .
cdr3_nt: TGTGCCACCAGCCCTACCGGGGACGAGCAGTACTTC
cdr3_aa: CATSPTGDEQYF

j_call: TRBJ1-1
v_call: TRBV5-1
clone_size: .
d_call: TRBD1
cdr3_nt: TGCGCCAGCAGCTTTGGACAGGCCATGGTAACCAGAGCTTTCTTT
cdr3_aa: CASSFGQAMVTRAFF

j_call: TRBJ2-6
v_call: TRBV7-2
clone_size: .
d_call: TRBD1
cdr3_nt: TGTGCCAGCAGCTTAGCTCCACTGCAGGGGGCGGGTGGGGCCAACGTCCTGACTTTC
cdr3_aa: CASSLAPLQGAGGANVLTF

j_call: TRBJ1-1
v_call: TRBV19
clone_size: .
d_call: TRBD1
cdr3_nt: TGTGCCAGTAGTAGACGGACAGGGGCCGGCACTGAAGCTTTCTTT
cdr3_aa: CASSRRTGAGTEAFF

j_call: TRBJ1-3
v_call: TRBV7-2
clone_size: once
d_call: .
cdr3_nt: TGTGCCAGCAACTCCCGGGGAAACACCATATATTTT
cdr3_aa: CASNSRGNTIYF

j_call: TRBJ1-1
v_call: TRBV5-1
clone_size: .
d_call: TRBD1
cdr3_nt: TGCGCCAGCAGCTCGCAGGGGGCCGAGAACACTGAAGCTTTCTTT
cdr3_aa: CASSSQGAENTEAFF

j_call: TRBJ2-7
v_call: TRBV5-1
clone_size: .
d_call: .
cdr3_nt: TGCGCCAGCAGCCCCTCGCCGAGCTTTTCCTACGAGCAGTACTTC
cdr3_aa: CASSPSPSFSYEQYF

j_call: TRBJ2-2
v_call: TRBV28
clone_size: .
d_call: .
cdr3_nt: TGTGCCAGCAGTTTAGGGCAGGGGAACACCGGGGAGCTGTTTTTT
cdr3_aa: CASSLGQGNTGELFF

j_call: TRBJ1-6
v_call: TRBV30
clone_size: .
d_call: .
cdr3_nt: TGTGCCTGGAGTGTCGCTGGGCCCAGGAATTCACCCCTCCACTTT
cdr3_aa: CAWSVAGPRNSPLHF

j_call: TRBJ1-2
v_call: TRBV5-1
clone_size: .
d_call: .
cdr3_nt: TGCGCCAGCAGCTTGGGGGCGGGATCCGGAGGCTACACCTTC
cdr3_aa: CASSLGAGSGGYTF

j_call: TRBJ2-5
v_call: TRBV11-2
clone_size: few
d_call: .
cdr3_nt: TGTGCCAGCAGCTTCGGGGGAAGTAAGACCCAGTACTTC
cdr3_aa: CASSFGGSKTQYF

j_call: TRBJ2-2
v_call: TRBV5-1
clone_size: .
d_call: .
cdr3_nt: TGCGCCAGCGATTCCTCCCCCGGGGGGAACACCGGGGAGCTGTTTTTT
cdr3_aa: CASDSSPGGNTGELFF

j_call: TRBJ1-5
v_call: TRBV6-4
clone_size: .
d_call: .
cdr3_nt: TGTGCCAGGGTGGGGGCTGGACCCTTTAGCAATCAGCCCCAGCATTTT
cdr3_aa: CARVGAGPFSNQPQHF